One and the same sample provided the 22 T cell receptor beta chains below, sequenced in a study of vaccination effects on CD4 cells after COVID-19. Antigen-specific CD4+ T cell clonotypes were called by their expansion after viral peptide-pool culture in ViraFEST. With around ten days of culture completed, CD4+ T cells were isolated. According to the study, vaccine recipients showed no prior SARS-CoV-2 infection and negative nucleocapsid antibodies. These receptors are not linked to any known antigen. Sequenced by immunoSEQ multiplex PCR; TCRdb stores in-frame clones only, minus some. This table has about 24,000 clones, roughly 70% appearing once. The sample consisted of CD4+ T cells from PBMCs cultured with SARS-CoV-2 spike peptides, taken before COVID-19 vaccination. The receptors stem from a human donor who received a COVID-19 vaccine.

The chain links TRBV9 to TRBJ2-2; 7 bases fit TRBD2. The J segment lost 1 base and the V segment lost 0 bases, leaving 3 bases of the junction unmatched. There are 16 residues in the CDR3. CDR1 is SGDLS and CDR2 is YYNGEE in the germline V gene. CDR3 protein: CASSVASGGNTGELFF. Written as DNA, the CDR3 is TGTGCCAGCAGCGTAGCTTCGGGGGGGAACACCGGGGAGCTGTTTTTT.

This CDR3 reads CASTPWGSTEAFF. The CDR3 DNA is TGTGCCAGCACCCCATGGGGATCCACTGAAGCTTTCTTT. This chain joins TRBV7-9 and TRBJ1-1; no definite D call. Germline V gene data show CDR1 as SEHNR and CDR2 as FQNEAQ (reference sequence). The CDR3 loop spans 13 amino acids. Trimming shortened V by 7 bases and J by 4 bases, and 13 bases separated the two germline ends.

The chain couples TRBV2 to TRBJ1-1, with a weak D call TRBD1 (6 bases). V was cut by 8 bases and J by 8 bases, with 18 bases left in between. The CDR3 runs to 13 residues. In germline, CDR1 is SNHLY, CDR2 FYNNEI. The CDR3 nucleotides are TGTGCCAGCCAGTCGTTAGGGGGAACAGAAGCTTTCTTT. This encodes CASQSLGGTEAFF.

The chain carries TRBV6-5 and TRBJ2-3, with 11 bases aligning to TRBD1. Unmatched junction bases numbered 6, after V lost 6 bases and J lost 4 bases. The germline CDR1 and CDR2 sequences are MNHEY and SVGAGI. The CDR3 consists of 15 residues. The CDR3 coding sequence is TGTGCCAGCAGCAGTCCGGGACAGGGGGCAGATACGCAGTATTTT. Translation: CASSSPGQGADTQYF.

The chain employs TRBV20-1 and TRBJ1-5; D not certain. The CDR3 length is 11 residues. The germline CDR1 and CDR2 sequences are DFQATT and SNEGSKA (reference sequence). The V end lost 5 bases, the J end lost 15 bases, and 17 bases lay between the germline ends. The CDR3 loop is CSARTSGEAHF. CDR3 coding DNA: TGCAGTGCTCGCACCAGCGGAGAAGCGCATTTT.

This clone has more than one count but fewer than ten. CDR3 region: CASSERYEQFF. CDR3 coding DNA: TGTGCCAGCAGTGAACGTTATGAGCAGTTCTTC. J is TRBJ2-1 and V is TRBV6-1; D is uncertain. The CDR3 totals 11 residues. The germline V and J ends were trimmed by 2 bases and 8 bases, with 4 bases remaining between them. In germline, CDR1 is MNHNS, CDR2 SASEGT.

The rearrangement joins TRBV3-1 (or the pseudogene TRBV3-2) to TRBJ2-7; D might be TRBD2 (5 bases). Germline lookup yields CDR1 LGHDT and CDR2 YNNKEL (reference sequence). The germline V and J ends were trimmed by 2 bases and 6 bases, with 11 bases remaining between them. CDR3 size: 13 residues. CDR3 protein: CASSQSLRGEQYF. DNA for the CDR3: TGTGCCAGCAGCCAATCCCTACGGGGCGAGCAGTACTTC.

This chain uses TRBV7-8 with TRBJ1-2; 10 bases are shared with TRBD1. Germline values: CDR1 SGHVS, CDR2 FQNEAQ. The CDR3 is 14 amino acids. J was trimmed by 3 bases and V by 5 bases; bases with no gene match: 3. The CDR3 coding sequence is TGTGCCAGCAGCCGGGACAGGGGTGACTATGGCTACACCTTC. It specifies CASSRDRGDYGYTF.

J is TRBJ1-4 and V is TRBV18; D gene ambiguous. V was pared by 4 bases and J by 0 bases, with 9 bases between. CDR3 length equals 15 residues. Germline CDR1 reads KGHSH; CDR2 reads LQKENI. CDR3 region: CASSRSTATNEKLFF. In nucleotides, the CDR3 is TGTGCCAGCTCACGGAGCACCGCAACTAATGAAAAACTGTTTTTT.

This clone was counted a few times. V usage is TRBV28 and J usage is TRBJ1-6, with D perhaps TRBD1 (5 bases). The CDR3 loop spans 12 amino acids. Germline V lookup: CDR1 MDHEN, CDR2 SYDVKM. V lost 5 bases and J 7 bases, leaving 6 bases between the germline ends. The DNA for the CDR3 is TGTGCCAGCAGTGAGGGGAATTCACCCCTCCACTTT. The encoded protein is CASSEGNSPLHF.

This clone was detected only once. Other DNA sequences in the sample encode the same CDR3. The rearrangement links TRBV5-8 to TRBJ2-1, with D uncertain. The ends were cut back, 2 bases at V and 1 base at J, with 1 base in the middle. The germline gives CDR1 SGHTS, CDR2 YDEGEE. The CDR3 loop spans 12 amino acids. DNA of the CDR3: TGTGCCAGCAGCTTATCCTACAATGAGCAGTTCTTC. It codes for CASSLSYNEQFF. Filled out from reference TRBV5-8 and TRBJ2-1, the complete variable domain reads EAGVTQSPTHLIKTRGQQATLRCSPISGHTSVYWYQQALGLGLQFLLWYDEGEERNRGNFPPRFSGRQFPNYSSELNVNALELEDSALYLCASSLSYNEQFFGPGTRLTVL.

A single count supports this clone. This rearrangement joins TRBV6-5 to TRBJ2-7; D remains unclear. There are 12 residues in the CDR3. Germline V gives CDR1 MNHEY, CDR2 SVGAGI. The ends were cut back, 4 bases at V and 0 bases at J, with 4 bases in the middle. CDR3 residues: CASSSTSYEQYF. For the CDR3, the DNA is TGTGCCAGCAGTTCTACCTCCTACGAGCAGTACTTC.

This rearrangement joins TRBV5-6 to TRBJ1-2; D gene ambiguous. The CDR3 runs 14 residues. V was cut by 3 bases and J by 3 bases, with 12 bases left in between. Germline V CDR1 and CDR2: SGHDT, YYEEEE. The CDR3 loop reads CASSSRAVDYGYTF. The DNA of the CDR3 is TGTGCCAGCAGCTCGCGAGCTGTCGACTATGGCTACACCTTC.

V gene TRBV6-5 combines with J gene TRBJ2-4; TRBD1 matches at 7 bases. CDR1 is MNHEY, CDR2 SVGAGI, per germline. CDR3 length: 15 amino acids. With V trimmed by 4 bases and J by 2 bases, 5 bases remained unmatched. The CDR3 DNA is TGTGCCAGCAGTTCAGGACAGGTTACCAAAAACATTCAGTACTTC. Translating it yields CASSSGQVTKNIQYF.

The chain combines TRBV5-1 with TRBJ2-3; D might be TRBD1 or TRBD2, each matching 5 bases. Per the germline V gene, CDR1 is SGHRS and CDR2 is YFSETQ. The CDR3 contains 16 residues. The V gene lost 0 bases and the J gene lost 1 base, with 12 bases spanning the gap. The CDR3 loop is CASSLASGAGTDTQYF. The CDR3 DNA reads as TGCGCCAGCAGCTTGGCCTCCGGGGCAGGCACAGATACGCAGTATTTT.

The sample holds a few counts of this clone. V usage is TRBV3-1 (or the pseudogene TRBV3-2) and J usage is TRBJ1-2; D call uncertain. V shed 3 bases and J shed 2 bases, with 7 bases lying between them. Per germline, CDR1 LGHDT and CDR2 YNNKEL (reference sequence). The CDR3 sequence is 13 residues long. DNA for the CDR3: TGTGCCAGCAGCCAGGGTGCGAACTATGGCTACACCTTC. The encoded protein is CASSQGANYGYTF.

The chain couples TRBV15 to TRBJ1-1; no reliable D call. Trimming removed 0 bases at V and 0 bases at J, with 8 bases between. The germline CDR1 and CDR2 sequences are LNHNV and YYDKDF (reference sequence). The CDR3 totals 15 residues. This chain's CDR3 is CATSRDRRLNTEAFF. As DNA, the CDR3 is TGTGCCACCAGCAGAGATCGCAGGCTGAACACTGAAGCTTTCTTT.

This clone was picked up one time. This rearrangement joins TRBV19 to TRBJ2-1, with 8 bases fitting TRBD2. Germline V CDR1 and CDR2: LNHDA, SQIVND (reference sequence). The CDR3 contains 15 residues. The J segment lost 6 bases and the V segment lost 1 base, leaving 5 bases of the junction unmatched. CDR3 amino acids: CASSIAATSVNEQFF. In DNA, the CDR3 is TGTGCCAGTAGTATAGCTGCGACTAGCGTCAATGAGCAGTTCTTC.

This clone has only a few counts. The CDR3 loop reads CAWSVPGVPTEAFF. In nucleotides, the CDR3 is TGTGCCTGGAGTGTACCCGGGGTCCCAACTGAAGCTTTCTTT. This chain uses TRBV30 with TRBJ1-1, with no clear D. With 0 bases removed from V and 5 bases from J, the gap between germline ends came to 13 bases. This CDR3 spans 14 amino acids. The germline CDR1 and CDR2 sequences are GTSNPN and SVGIG (reference sequence). Using reference TRBV30 and TRBJ1-1 for the parts outside the CDR3, the full variable domain is SQTIHQWPATLVQPVGSPLSLECTVEGTSNPNLYWYRQAAGRGLQLLFYSVGIGQISSEVPQNLSASRPQDRQFILSSKKLLLSDSGFYLCAWSVPGVPTEAFFGQGTRLTVV.

The chain joins TRBV7-2 to TRBJ2-7, with D possibly being TRBD1 or TRBD2 (5 bases each). Germline V gene data show CDR1 as SGHTA and CDR2 as FQGNSA. The V end lost 5 bases, the J end lost 6 bases, and 17 bases lay between the germline ends. The CDR3 totals 14 residues. CDR3 loop: CASSLERGRVEQYF. The CDR3 DNA reads as TGTGCCAGCAGCCTAGAACGGGGCAGGGTCGAGCAGTACTTC.

This clone occurred a few times. The chain couples TRBV6-5 to TRBJ1-5, with D unclear. Germline loops: CDR1 MNHEY, CDR2 SVGAGI. There are 13 residues in the CDR3. V was shortened by 2 bases and J by 2 bases, with 4 bases between the two germline ends. The CDR3, as DNA: TGTGCCAGCAGTTACGGTCGCAATCAGCCCCAGCATTTT. Its translation: CASSYGRNQPQHF.

The chain couples TRBV6-5 to TRBJ1-2; 9 bases are shared with TRBD1. J was trimmed by 4 bases and V by 6 bases; bases with no gene match: 9. Germline CDR1 and CDR2: MNHEY and SVGAGI. CDR3 length equals 15 residues. The CDR3 loop reads CASSPDRGYGYGYTF. The DNA for the CDR3 is TGTGCCAGCAGCCCAGACAGGGGGTATGGCTATGGCTACACCTTC.